The sequence of this TCR beta chain was determined in a study of shared clonotypes between healthy human individuals. In the study overall: Donor composition was a couple of women and a few men, aged 18 to 49. Each donor had three CD4 naive, three CD4 memory, two CD8 naive and one CD8 memory plate.

Only CD45RO-negative cells positively selected for CCR7 counted as naive CD8 cells, so terminally differentiated effector memory CD45RA+ cells were excluded. All donors were Caucasian adults living in Nashville, Tennessee. In the original processing: In the immunoSEQ data, sequences were junction-only and lacked quality scores, so filtering differed. Here immunoSEQ multiplex PCR was the method, and the copy in TCRdb shows in-frame clones only, minus some. The V and J calls and the clone size are those of that table, but D and trimming were determined from the DNA. Counted here are approximately 810,000 clones, more than 85% occurring once; the ten biggest clones make up 24%. This CDR3 comprises 18 residues. Germline values: CDR1 MDHEN, CDR2 SYDVKM. The V and J ends lost 2 bases and 0 bases, in that order; junction bases with no gene match: 6.

The V call is TRBV28, the J call TRBJ2-7; 14 bases are a match to TRBD2. The sample consisted of naive CD8+ T cells sorted from blood. This TCR was sampled from a man aged 25 to 40 in good health. The CDR3 sequence: CASSLPLGTSGSSYEQYF. The CDR3 nucleotides are TGTGCCAGCAGTTTACCTCTCGGGACTAGCGGGAGCTCCTACGAGCAGTACTTC.